This is a list of T cell receptor beta chains from one sample in a study of blood T cell repertoires in COVID-19. TCRdb keeps only in-frame clones here, not all; method: immunoSEQ multiplex PCR. The data show roughly 260,000 clones, 87% seen once. The sequenced sample was peripheral blood. These receptors originate from a woman in her forties or fifties with acute or convalescent COVID-19. Each CDR3 is given without its conserved first and last residue. Each record gives: J gene, CDR3 length, V gene, CDR3 protein.

TRBJ1-1	14	TRBV4-1	ASSQDRGRSNTEAF
TRBJ2-3	12	TRBV19	ASSISGNTDTQY
TRBJ2-4	13	TRBV2	ASSETWGGRHIQY
TRBJ2-1	14	TRBV15	ATSRDTGLDTDEQF
TRBJ2-1	13	TRBV7-9	ASSAPLAGGPGQF
TRBJ2-1	14	TRBV9	ASSSSGTSGRGEQF
TRBJ2-3	13	TRBV5-1	ASSSADQSTDTQY
TRBJ1-5	13	TRBV28	ASSSRDSINQPQH
TRBJ1-4	10	TRBV28	ASSSVREKLF
TRBJ2-1	14	TRBV24-1	ATSGLRGSSYNEQF
TRBJ1-5	12	TRBV7-3	ASSSGQGDQPQH
TRBJ2-7	13	TRBV21-1	ASTPRGRGSYEQY
TRBJ1-1	12	TRBV30	AWSYDGEVTEAF
TRBJ1-2	13	TRBV27	ASSLFGQTKYGYT
TRBJ1-4	13	TRBV5-1	ASSGTPATNEKLF
TRBJ2-1	12	TRBV7-2	ASSLGASENEQF
TRBJ1-6	15	TRBV3-1/TRBV3-2	ASSHLAGTGANSPLH
TRBJ2-1	13	TRBV18	ASSPRGQGYNEQF
TRBJ1-6	15	TRBV7-3	ASSLIGPTGGQEDLH
TRBJ1-5	8	TRBV27	ASILQPQH
TRBJ1-1	14	TRBV6-5	ASSYPTGTVNTEAF
TRBJ1-1	12	TRBV5-1	ASSLARANTEAF
TRBJ2-7	9	TRBV20-1	SARPGVEQY
TRBJ1-5	11	TRBV5-4	ASSRGSNQPQH
TRBJ2-5	12	TRBV5-1	ASSYRDGQETQY
TRBJ2-5	11	TRBV30	AWSRQGFETQY
TRBJ2-7	15	TRBV27	ASSHHPGTGLHYEQY
TRBJ1-2	13	TRBV11-2	ASSLFPGSNYGYT
TRBJ1-4	13	TRBV7-2	ASSLGGQGGEKLF
TRBJ2-5	13	TRBV28	ASSLYGWDIETQY
TRBJ2-2	18	TRBV5-1	ASSLGSQLSSGSGTGELF
TRBJ2-6	13	TRBV28	ASNSQGSGANVLT
TRBJ1-6	12	TRBV28	ASSLGGANSPLH
TRBJ2-1	13	TRBV7-2	ASSGGQGTYNEQF
TRBJ1-1	10	TRBV28	ASSLGDSEAF
TRBJ1-3	12	TRBV7-9	ASSQDSSGNTIY
TRBJ1-5	11	TRBV3-1/TRBV3-2	ASSQDRDQPQH
TRBJ1-6	11	TRBV27	ASSLKVDSPLH
TRBJ2-3	11	TRBV11-2	ASSYSGGDTQY
TRBJ2-3	14	TRBV9	ASSVGGRAFTDTQY
TRBJ2-7	15	TRBV18	ASSPLQTRTSSYEQY
TRBJ1-5	12	TRBV27	ASSLTGRNQPQH
TRBJ1-6	15	TRBV27	ASSFRQDSSYNSPLH
TRBJ2-1	15	TRBV15	ATSRPFDRGVDNEQF
TRBJ1-5	12	TRBV19	ASRVASPNQPQH
TRBJ2-1	13	TRBV2	ASSEGRGTYNEQF
TRBJ2-7	16	TRBV7-6	ASSFLSGLAGDRYEQY
TRBJ2-1	10	TRBV4-1	ASSQSSVEQF
TRBJ1-3	15	TRBV28	ASKAGGGVQRGNTIY
TRBJ2-1	14	TRBV11-3	ASSPKGLASPIEQF
TRBJ1-6	16	TRBV2	ASSQTGTESSYNSPLH
TRBJ1-2	13	TRBV28	ASSYQDRAHYGYT
TRBJ1-2	12	TRBV2	ASTEEDRAYGYT